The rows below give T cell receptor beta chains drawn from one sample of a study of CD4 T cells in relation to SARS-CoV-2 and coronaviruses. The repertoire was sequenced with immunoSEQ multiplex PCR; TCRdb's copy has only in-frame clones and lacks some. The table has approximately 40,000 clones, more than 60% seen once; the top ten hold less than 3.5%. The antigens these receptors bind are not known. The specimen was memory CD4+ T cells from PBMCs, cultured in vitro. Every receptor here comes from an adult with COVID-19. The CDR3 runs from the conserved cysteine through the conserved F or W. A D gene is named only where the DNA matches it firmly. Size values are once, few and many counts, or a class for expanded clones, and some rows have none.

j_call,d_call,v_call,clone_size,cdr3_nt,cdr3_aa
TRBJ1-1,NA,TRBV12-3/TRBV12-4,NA,TGTGCCAGCAGCCCCGGACAGAACACTGAAGCTTTCTTT,CASSPGQNTEAFF
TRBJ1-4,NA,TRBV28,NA,TGTGCCAGCAGTTTAATGTCTAATGAAAAACTGTTTTTT,CASSLMSNEKLFF
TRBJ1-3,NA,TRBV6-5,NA,TGTGCCAGCAGTTACGCTCCGGGATATAAAGGAAACACCATATATTTT,CASSYAPGYKGNTIYF
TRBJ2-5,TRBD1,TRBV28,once,TGTGCCAGCAGGGGACAGGGGTACCGTGGAGAGACCCAGTACTTC,CASRGQGYRGETQYF
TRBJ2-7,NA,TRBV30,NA,TGTGCCTGGAGTGTGAGCTACGAGCAGTACTTC,CAWSVSYEQYF
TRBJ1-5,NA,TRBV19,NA,TGTGCCAGTCGTTACAGTCCGGGCGGACACAATCAGCCCCAGCATTTT,CASRYSPGGHNQPQHF
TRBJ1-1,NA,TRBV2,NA,TGTGCCAGCAGTGAAAGTTGGCGGCAGGAAGAAGCTTTCTTT,CASSESWRQEEAFF
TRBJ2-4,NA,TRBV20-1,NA,TGCAGTGCTAGAGAGAGAAACATTCAGTACTTC,CSARERNIQYF
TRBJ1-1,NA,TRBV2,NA,TGTGCCAGCAGTGGCACTTTGAACACTGAAGCTTTCTTT,CASSGTLNTEAFF
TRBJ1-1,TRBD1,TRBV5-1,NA,TGCGCCAGCAGGGCCGGGACAGGTTTCTTGAACACTGAAGCTTTCTTT,CASRAGTGFLNTEAFF
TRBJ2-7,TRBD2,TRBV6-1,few,TGTGCCAGCAGTGAGATGGCGGGAGACTCCTACGAGCAGTACTTC,CASSEMAGDSYEQYF
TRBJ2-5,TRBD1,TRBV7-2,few,TGTGCCAGCAGCTTAGACAGGGGAGAGACCCAGTACTTC,CASSLDRGETQYF
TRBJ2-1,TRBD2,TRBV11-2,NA,TGTGCCAGCAGCCTAGGGAGGGCCGAGTCGAATGAGCAGTTCTTC,CASSLGRAESNEQFF
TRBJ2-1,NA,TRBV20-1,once,TGCAGTGCTATGTGGGGGAATGAGCAGTTCTTC,CSAMWGNEQFF
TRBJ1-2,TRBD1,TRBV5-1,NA,TGCGCCAGCAGCTGGGGACAGGCTTACTATGGCTACACCTTC,CASSWGQAYYGYTF
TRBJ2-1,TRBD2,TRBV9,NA,TGTGCCAGCAGCGTGGGGACTAGCGGGATTAATGAGCAGTTCTTC,CASSVGTSGINEQFF
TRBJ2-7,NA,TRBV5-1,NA,TGCGCCAGCAGCGGATCCGGGACACCCTCCTACGAGCAGTACTTC,CASSGSGTPSYEQYF
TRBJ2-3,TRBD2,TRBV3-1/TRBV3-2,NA,TGTGCCAGCAGCCAGGGACTAGCGGGAGGCGGCCCCTATAATACGCAGTATTTT,CASSQGLAGGGPYNTQYF
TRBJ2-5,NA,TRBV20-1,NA,TGCAGTGCTACCCCTAAAGAGACCCAGTACTTC,CSATPKETQYF
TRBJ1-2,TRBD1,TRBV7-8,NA,TGTGCCAGCAGCTTAGGACAGGGTATCAACTATGGCTACACCTTC,CASSLGQGINYGYTF
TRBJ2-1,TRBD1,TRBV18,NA,TGTGCCAGCACGGGGGGGACAGGGGGCGATGAGCAGTTCTTC,CASTGGTGGDEQFF
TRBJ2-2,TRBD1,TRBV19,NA,TGTGCCAGTAGTATAGAGAGGGACAGCGGGCTGTTTTTT,CASSIERDSGLFF